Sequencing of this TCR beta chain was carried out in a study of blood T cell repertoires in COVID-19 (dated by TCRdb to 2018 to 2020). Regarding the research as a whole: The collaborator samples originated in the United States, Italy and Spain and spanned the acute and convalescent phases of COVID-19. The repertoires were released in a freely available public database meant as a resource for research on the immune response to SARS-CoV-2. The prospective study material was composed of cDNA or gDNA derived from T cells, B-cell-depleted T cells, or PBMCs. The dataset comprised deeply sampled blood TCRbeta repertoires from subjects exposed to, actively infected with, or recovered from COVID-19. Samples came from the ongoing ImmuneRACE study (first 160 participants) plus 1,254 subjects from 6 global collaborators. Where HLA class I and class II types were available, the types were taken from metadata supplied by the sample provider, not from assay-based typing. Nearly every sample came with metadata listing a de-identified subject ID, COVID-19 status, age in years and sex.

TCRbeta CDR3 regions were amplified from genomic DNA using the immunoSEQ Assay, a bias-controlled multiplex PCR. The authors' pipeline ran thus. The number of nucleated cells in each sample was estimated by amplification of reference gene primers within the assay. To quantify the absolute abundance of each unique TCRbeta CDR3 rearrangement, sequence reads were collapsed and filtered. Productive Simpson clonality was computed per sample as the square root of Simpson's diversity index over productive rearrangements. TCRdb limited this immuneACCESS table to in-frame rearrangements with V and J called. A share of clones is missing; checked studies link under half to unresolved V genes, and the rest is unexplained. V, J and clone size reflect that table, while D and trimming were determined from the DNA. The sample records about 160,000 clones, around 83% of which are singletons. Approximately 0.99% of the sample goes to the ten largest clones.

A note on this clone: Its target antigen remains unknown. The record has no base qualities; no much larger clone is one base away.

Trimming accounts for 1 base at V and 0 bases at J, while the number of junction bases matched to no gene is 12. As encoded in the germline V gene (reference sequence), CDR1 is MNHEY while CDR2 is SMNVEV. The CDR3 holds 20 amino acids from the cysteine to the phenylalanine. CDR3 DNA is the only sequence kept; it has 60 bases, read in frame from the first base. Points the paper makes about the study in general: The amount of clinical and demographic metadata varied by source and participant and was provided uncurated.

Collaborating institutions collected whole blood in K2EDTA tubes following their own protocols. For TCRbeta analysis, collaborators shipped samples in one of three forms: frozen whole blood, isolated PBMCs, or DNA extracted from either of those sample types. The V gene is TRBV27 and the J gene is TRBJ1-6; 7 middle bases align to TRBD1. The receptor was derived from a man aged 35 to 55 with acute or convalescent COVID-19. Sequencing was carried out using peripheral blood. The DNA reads TGTGCCAGCAGTTTATTCCCCCCGGACAGGTCAAGCTCCTATAATTCACCCCTCCACTTT. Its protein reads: CASSLFPPDRSSSYNSPLHF.